This T cell receptor (beta chain) was retrieved from a study of blood T cells in healthy people across ages. The length of the CDR3 is 16 residues. With 0 bases removed from V and 0 bases from J, the gap between germline ends came to 12 bases. Germline values: CDR1 SGHRS, CDR2 YFSETQ. In its sample, this clonotype was seen a few times. Its specificity is unknown. A sample-barcoded 5' primer and a J-beta primer mix were used in a second PCR of about 7 to 12 cycles. TCRdb re-called the 5' RACE reads through MiXCR, storing one row per CDR3 protein. The top ten clones hold under 4.5% of a sample with 750,000 to 850,000 distinct CDR3 sequences, approximately 25% of them seen once. Every donor contributed roughly 11 milliliters of peripheral blood by blood draw. Notes on the study in general: Unsorted PBMCs prevented conclusive naive versus antigen-experienced comparison.

These same data were also listed under a study on T cells of mothers and their children. That source reports: Once extracted, all RNA went into cDNA synthesis at approximately 1.6 ug per 15 ul.

The sequence came from a boy aged 5 to 17 in good health. The genes are TRBV5-1 and TRBJ2-5; D might be TRBD1 (6 bases). Sequencing input: blood. CDR3 amino acids: CASSLAGDGYQETQYF. For the CDR3, the DNA is TGCGCCAGCAGCTTGGCAGGGGACGGGTACCAAGAGACCCAGTACTTC. Drawing the rest from reference TRBV5-1 and TRBJ2-5, the complete variable domain is KAGVTQTPRYLIKTRGQQVTLSCSPISGHRSVSWYQQTPGQGLQFLFEYFSETQRNKGNFPGRFSGRQFSNSRSEMNVSTLELGDSALYLCASSLAGDGYQETQYFGPGTRLLVL.